Presented here are 11 T cell receptor beta chains from one specimen sequenced in a study of beta chain features in type 1 diabetes. cDNA synthesis used the whole RNA isolate, giving expressed TCRB sequences. Assay: immunoSEQ multiplex PCR; the TCRdb copy retains only in-frame clones and omits some. The profile covers hundreds of thousands of clones, with about 29% appearing a single time and around 0.065% taken by the ten largest. Specimen: naive CD4+ T cells from blood. The receptors were gathered from a man aged 18 to 35 in good health.

This clone was found a few times. This rearrangement joins TRBV7-2 to TRBJ2-3; unclear D gene. The CDR3 runs to 13 residues. Trimming stripped 2 bases from V and 2 bases from J, with 5 bases between. Germline assignment: CDR1 SGHTA and CDR2 FQGNSA. The CDR3 DNA reads TGTGCCAGCAGCTTAATGAACACAGATACGCAGTATTTT. Protein product: CASSLMNTDTQYF.

This clone showed up just a few times. The V gene is TRBV10-3, the J gene TRBJ2-4; D gene ambiguous. From germline, CDR1 is ENHRY and CDR2 SYGVKD. This CDR3 comprises 14 residues. The V gene lost 1 base and the J gene lost 0 bases, with 4 bases spanning the gap. CDR3 residues: CAISEFQAKNIQYF. Written as DNA, the CDR3 is TGTGCCATCAGTGAGTTCCAAGCCAAAAACATTCAGTACTTC.

This chain uses TRBV6-5 with TRBJ2-1; D ambiguous. Trimming cost V 1 base and J 3 bases, with 13 bases left between them. CDR3 length: 16 residues. Germline lookup yields CDR1 MNHEY and CDR2 SVGAGI. DNA for the CDR3: TGTGCCAGCAGTTACTTTGACCTGGACGGCTACAATGAGCAGTTCTTC. Protein sequence: CASSYFDLDGYNEQFF.

The sample holds a few counts of this clone. Other DNA sequences in the sample encode the same CDR3. V and J are TRBV7-2 and TRBJ2-1; no definite D call. V lost 4 bases and J 6 bases, leaving 7 bases between the germline ends. The CDR3 consists of 12 residues. The germline V gene encodes CDR1 SGHTA and CDR2 FQGNSA. The CDR3 DNA is TGTGCCAGCAGCTCGGACCTCAATGAGCAGTTCTTC. It codes for CASSSDLNEQFF. Based on the CDR3 plus reference TRBV7-2 and TRBJ2-1, the full variable domain is GAGVSQSPSNKVTEKGKDVELRCDPISGHTALYWYRQSLGQGLEFLIYFQGNSAPDKSGLPSDRFSAERTGGSVSTLTIQRTQQEDSAVYLCASSSDLNEQFFGPGTRLTVL.

In its sample, this clone was seen a few times. V usage is TRBV9 and J usage is TRBJ2-6; D is perhaps TRBD2 (6 bases). This CDR3 is 16 amino acids long. V lost 4 bases and J 4 bases, leaving 15 bases between the germline ends. CDR1 is SGDLS, CDR2 YYNGEE, per germline. In DNA, the CDR3 is TGTGCCAGCAGCCCAGGGCGGGGATCCGGGGCCAACGTCCTGACTTTC. It encodes CASSPGRGSGANVLTF.

This clone came up a few times. This chain joins TRBV30 and TRBJ1-5, with D perhaps matching TRBD1 (5 bases). The CDR3 runs 14 residues. Trimming stripped 2 bases from V and 3 bases from J, with 11 bases between. Looked up from germline, CDR1 is GTSNPN and CDR2 is SVGIG (reference sequence). CDR3 loop: CAWSTGTVNQPQHF. The CDR3 DNA reads TGTGCCTGGAGTACTGGGACGGTCAATCAGCCCCAGCATTTT.

This clone was seen a handful of times. The chain recombines TRBV5-6 with TRBJ1-1, with D possibly TRBD1 on 6 matching bases. Trimming cost V 3 bases and J 7 bases, with 16 bases left between them. The CDR3 covers 14 residues. Germline V gene sequence: CDR1 SGHDT, CDR2 YYEEEE. The CDR3 loop is CASSSTNRAREAFF. The CDR3 region has the DNA TGTGCCAGCAGCTCGACAAACAGGGCTCGTGAAGCTTTCTTT.

This rearrangement joins TRBV7-3 to TRBJ2-3, with 7 bases aligning to TRBD2. The germline gives CDR1 SGHTA, CDR2 FQGTGA. Trimming at V came to 5 bases and at J to 5 bases, leaving 7 bases not matched to a gene. The CDR3 extends over 14 amino acids. The CDR3 here is CASSPGLDGDTQYF. Written as DNA, the CDR3 is TGTGCCAGCAGCCCCGGACTAGATGGAGATACGCAGTATTTT.

This clone came up a few times. The chain combines TRBV7-2 with TRBJ1-5; weak D call: TRBD1 (6 bases). This CDR3 has 15 residues. V was cut by 5 bases and J by 1 base, with 12 bases left in between. Germline CDR1 SGHTA, CDR2 FQGNSA. Written as DNA, the CDR3 is TGTGCCAGCAGCGGCCGGGGGGCGAGCAATCAGCCCCAGCATTTT. It yields the protein CASSGRGASNQPQHF.

V and J are TRBV28 and TRBJ2-7, with a weak D call TRBD1 (7 bases). Germline CDR1 MDHEN, CDR2 SYDVKM. Trimming shortened V by 6 bases and J by 5 bases, and 14 bases separated the two germline ends. The CDR3 covers 13 residues. DNA for the CDR3: TGTGCCAGCAGAGGAGGGGGCCTGAACGAGCAGTACTTC. Amino acids: CASRGGGLNEQYF.

The chain's CDR3 is CASSLTRNTGELFF. The DNA of the CDR3 is TGTGCCAGCAGCTTAACACGTAACACCGGGGAGCTGTTTTTT. This chain links TRBV7-9 with TRBJ2-2, with D uncertain. Germline CDR1 reads SEHNR; CDR2 reads FQNEAQ (reference sequence). This CDR3 contains 14 residues. V lost 2 bases to trimming and J lost 2 bases, with 6 bases between them.